The clone carrying this T cell receptor (beta chain) appeared a few times. The record originates from a study of blood T cells in healthy people across ages. The CDR3 has 16 amino acids. With 1 base clipped from V and 2 bases from J, the junction kept 6 bases outside the gene matches. In germline, CDR1 is SEHNR, CDR2 FQNEAQ (reference sequence). The authors ran a second PCR of roughly 6 to 12 cycles using a sample-barcoded 5' primer and a J-beta primer mix. Every single cDNA molecule received a tag from a template-switch adaptor with 12 random nucleotides. TCRdb re-analysed the 5' RACE reads in MiXCR, keeping a single row per CDR3 protein. The sample lists around 1,000,000 distinct CDR3 sequences, approximately 26% occurring once. These data were also filed under a second study, of T cells of mothers and their children.

The chain recombines TRBV7-9 with TRBJ2-3, with 7 nucleotides matching TRBD1. The sequence was obtained from a girl aged 2-10 years in good health. Sequences were obtained from blood. Here the CDR3 reads CASSLVPGQTTDTQYF. For the CDR3, the DNA is TGTGCCAGCAGCTTAGTACCGGGACAGACCACAGATACGCAGTATTTT.